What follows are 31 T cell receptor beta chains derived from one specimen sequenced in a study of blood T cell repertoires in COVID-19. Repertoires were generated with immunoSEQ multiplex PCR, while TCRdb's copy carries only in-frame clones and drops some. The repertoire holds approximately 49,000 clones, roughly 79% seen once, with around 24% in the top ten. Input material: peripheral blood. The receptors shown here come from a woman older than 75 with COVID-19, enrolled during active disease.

The CDR3 DNA reads TGTGCCACCAGCAGAGTGGCGGGAGCCTCCTACGAGCAGTACTTC. Residues: CATSRVAGASYEQYF. V gene TRBV15 combines with J gene TRBJ2-7; 7 nucleotides line up with TRBD2. The J segment lost 0 bases and the V segment lost 1 base, leaving 3 bases of the junction unmatched. The CDR3 length is 15 residues. Germline-derived CDR1 and CDR2 are LNHNV and YYDKDF (reference sequence).

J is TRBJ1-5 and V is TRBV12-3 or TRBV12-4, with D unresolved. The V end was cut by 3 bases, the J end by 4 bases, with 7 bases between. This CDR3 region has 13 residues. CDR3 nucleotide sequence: TGTGCCAGCAGTTTTGTCGGGAATCAGCCCCAGCATTTT. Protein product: CASSFVGNQPQHF.

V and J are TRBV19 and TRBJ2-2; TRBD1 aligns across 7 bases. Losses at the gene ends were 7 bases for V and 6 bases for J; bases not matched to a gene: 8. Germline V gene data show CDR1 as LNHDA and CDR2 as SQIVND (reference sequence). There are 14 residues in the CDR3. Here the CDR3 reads CASKETGRSGELFF. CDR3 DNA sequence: TGTGCCAGTAAGGAGACAGGGCGGTCCGGGGAGCTGTTTTTT.

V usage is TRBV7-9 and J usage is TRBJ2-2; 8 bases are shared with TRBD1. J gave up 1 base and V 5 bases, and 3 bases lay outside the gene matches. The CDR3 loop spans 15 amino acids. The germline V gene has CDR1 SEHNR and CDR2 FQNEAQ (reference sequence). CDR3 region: CASSTGTGNTGELFF. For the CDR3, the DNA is TGTGCCAGCAGCACCGGGACAGGGAACACCGGGGAGCTGTTTTTT.

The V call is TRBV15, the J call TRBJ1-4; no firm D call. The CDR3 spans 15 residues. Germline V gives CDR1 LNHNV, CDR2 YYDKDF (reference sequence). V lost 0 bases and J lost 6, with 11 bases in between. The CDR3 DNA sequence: TGTGCCACCAGCAGAGACGGAGGCCGGCATGAAAAACTGTTTTTT. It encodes CATSRDGGRHEKLFF. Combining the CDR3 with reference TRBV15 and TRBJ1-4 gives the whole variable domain DAMVIQNPRYQVTQFGKPVTLSCSQTLNHNVMYWYQQKSSQAPKLLFHYYDKDFNNEADTPDNFQSRRPNTSFCFLDIRSPGLGDTAMYLCATSRDGGRHEKLFFGSGTQLSVL.

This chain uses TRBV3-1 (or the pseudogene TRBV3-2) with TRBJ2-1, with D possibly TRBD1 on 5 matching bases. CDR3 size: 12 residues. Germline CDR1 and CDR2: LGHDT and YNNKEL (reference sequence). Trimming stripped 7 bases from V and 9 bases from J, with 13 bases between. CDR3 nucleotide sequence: TGTGCCAGCACCTCAGGGCTATCTGAGCAGTTCTTC. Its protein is CASTSGLSEQFF.

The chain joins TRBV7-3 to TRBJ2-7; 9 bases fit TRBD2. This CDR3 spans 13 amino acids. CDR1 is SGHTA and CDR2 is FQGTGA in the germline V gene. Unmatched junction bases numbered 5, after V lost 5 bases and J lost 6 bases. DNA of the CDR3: TGTGCCAGCAGCAGTAGCGGGAGTAGCGAGCAGTACTTC. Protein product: CASSSSGSSEQYF.

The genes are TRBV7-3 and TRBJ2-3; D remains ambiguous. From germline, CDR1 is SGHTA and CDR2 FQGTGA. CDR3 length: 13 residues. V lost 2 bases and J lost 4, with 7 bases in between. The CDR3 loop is CASSLQSSDTQYF. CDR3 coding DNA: TGTGCCAGCAGCTTACAGTCGTCAGATACGCAGTATTTT.

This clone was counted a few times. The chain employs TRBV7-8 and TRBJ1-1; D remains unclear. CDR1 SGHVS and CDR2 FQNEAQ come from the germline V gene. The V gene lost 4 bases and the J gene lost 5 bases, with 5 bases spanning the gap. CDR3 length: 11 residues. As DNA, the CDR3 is TGTGCCAGCAGCTCCGGGACTGAAGCTTTCTTT. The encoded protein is CASSSGTEAFF. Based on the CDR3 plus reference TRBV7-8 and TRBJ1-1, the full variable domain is GAGVSQSPRYKVAKRGQDVALRCDPISGHVSLFWYQQALGQGPEFLTYFQNEAQLDKSGLPSDRFFAERPEGSVSTLKIQRTQQEDSAVYLCASSSGTEAFFGQGTRLTVV.

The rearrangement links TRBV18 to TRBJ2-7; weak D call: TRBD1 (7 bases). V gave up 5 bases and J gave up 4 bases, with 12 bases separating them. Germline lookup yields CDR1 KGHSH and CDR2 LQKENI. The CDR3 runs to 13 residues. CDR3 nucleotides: TGTGCCAGCTCATTTCAGGGGGGTTACGAGCAGTACTTC. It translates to CASSFQGGYEQYF.

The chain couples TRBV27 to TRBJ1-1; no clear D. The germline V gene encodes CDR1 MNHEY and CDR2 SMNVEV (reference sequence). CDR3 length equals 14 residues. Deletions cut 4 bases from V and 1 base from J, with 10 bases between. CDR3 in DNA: TGTGCCAGCAGTTCGGCAGGTTCGAACACTGAAGCTTTCTTT. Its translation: CASSSAGSNTEAFF.

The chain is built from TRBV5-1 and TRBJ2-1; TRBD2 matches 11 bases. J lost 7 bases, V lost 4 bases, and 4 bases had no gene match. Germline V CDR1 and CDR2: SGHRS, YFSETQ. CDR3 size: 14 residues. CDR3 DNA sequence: TGCGCCAGCAGCCTGGGACTAGCGGTAAATGAGCAGTTCTTC. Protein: CASSLGLAVNEQFF.

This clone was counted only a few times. The CDR3 sequence is CASSEPTGRETQYF. DNA for the CDR3: TGTGCCAGCAGTGAGCCGACAGGGCGGGAGACCCAGTACTTC. The chain is built from TRBV6-6 and TRBJ2-5; the match to TRBD1 covers 7 bases. Per germline, CDR1 MNHNY and CDR2 SVGAGI (reference sequence). Trimming removed 5 bases from V and 5 bases from J; junction bases left unmatched: 8. The CDR3 has 14 amino acids.

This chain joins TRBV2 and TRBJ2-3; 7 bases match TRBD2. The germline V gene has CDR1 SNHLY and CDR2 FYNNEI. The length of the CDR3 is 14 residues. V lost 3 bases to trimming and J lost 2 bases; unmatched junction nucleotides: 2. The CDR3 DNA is TGTGCCAGCAGTGACAGCGGGGCCACAGATACGCAGTATTTT. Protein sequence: CASSDSGATDTQYF.

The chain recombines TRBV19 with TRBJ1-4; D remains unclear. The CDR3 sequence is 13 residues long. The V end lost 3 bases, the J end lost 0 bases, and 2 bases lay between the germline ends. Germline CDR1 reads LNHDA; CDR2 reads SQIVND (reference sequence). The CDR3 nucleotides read TGTGCCAGTAGTATCGCAACTAATGAAAAACTGTTTTTT. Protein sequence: CASSIATNEKLFF. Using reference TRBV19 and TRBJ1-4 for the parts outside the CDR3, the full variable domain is DGGITQSPKYLFRKEGQNVTLSCEQNLNHDAMYWYRQDPGQGLRLIYYSQIVNDFQKGDIAEGYSVSREKKESFPLTVTSAQKNPTAFYLCASSIATNEKLFFGSGTQLSVL.

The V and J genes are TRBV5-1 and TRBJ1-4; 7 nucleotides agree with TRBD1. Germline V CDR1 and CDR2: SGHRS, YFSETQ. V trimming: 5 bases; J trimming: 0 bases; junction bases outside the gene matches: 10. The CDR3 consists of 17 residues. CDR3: CASRNRQGPATNEKLFF. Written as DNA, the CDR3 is TGCGCCAGCAGGAATCGACAGGGTCCTGCAACTAATGAAAAACTGTTTTTT.

CDR3 DNA sequence: TGTGCCACCAGTGATTCTCGACAGGGCGGCAATCAGCCCCAGCATTTT. It translates to CATSDSRQGGNQPQHF. The chain has TRBV24-1 and TRBJ1-5, with 7 bases lining up with TRBD1. CDR1 is KGHDR and CDR2 is SFDVKD in the germline V gene. CDR3 size: 16 residues. J lost 2 bases, V lost 2 bases, and 5 bases had no gene match.

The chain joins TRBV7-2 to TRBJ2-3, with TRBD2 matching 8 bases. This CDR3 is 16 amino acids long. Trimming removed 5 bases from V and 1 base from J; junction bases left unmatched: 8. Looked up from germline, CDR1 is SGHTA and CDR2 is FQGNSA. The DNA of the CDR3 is TGTGCCAGCAGCCAGGCGGCGGGAGGTCGCACAGATACGCAGTATTTT. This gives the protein CASSQAAGGRTDTQYF.

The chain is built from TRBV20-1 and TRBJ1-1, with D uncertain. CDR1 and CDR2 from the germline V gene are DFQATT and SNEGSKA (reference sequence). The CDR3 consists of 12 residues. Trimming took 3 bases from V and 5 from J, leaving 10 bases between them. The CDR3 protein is CSASSGKTEAFF. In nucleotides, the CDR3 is TGCAGTGCTAGTTCGGGGAAGACTGAAGCTTTCTTT.

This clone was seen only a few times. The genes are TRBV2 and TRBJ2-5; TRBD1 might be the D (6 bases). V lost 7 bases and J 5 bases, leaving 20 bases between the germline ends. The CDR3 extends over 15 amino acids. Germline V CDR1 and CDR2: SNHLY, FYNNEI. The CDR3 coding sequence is TGTGCCAGCATTAGGACAGCCGGCGTAGGGGAGACCCAGTACTTC. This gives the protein CASIRTAGVGETQYF.

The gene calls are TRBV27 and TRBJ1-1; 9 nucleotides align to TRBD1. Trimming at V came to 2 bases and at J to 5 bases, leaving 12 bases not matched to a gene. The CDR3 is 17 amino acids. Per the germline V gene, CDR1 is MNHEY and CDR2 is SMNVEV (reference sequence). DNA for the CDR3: TGTGCCAGCAGTTTAATGGCCGGGACAGGGCGGTTGACTGAAGCTTTCTTT. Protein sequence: CASSLMAGTGRLTEAFF.

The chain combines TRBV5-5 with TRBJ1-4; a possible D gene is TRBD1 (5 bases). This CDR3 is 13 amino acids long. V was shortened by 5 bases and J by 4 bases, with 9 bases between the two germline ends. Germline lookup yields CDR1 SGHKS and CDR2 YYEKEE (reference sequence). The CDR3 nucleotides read TGTGCCAGCAGGGGGCAGTTTAATGAAAAACTGTTTTTT. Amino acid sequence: CASRGQFNEKLFF.

DNA of the CDR3: TGTGCCAGCAGCGACTTTTGGGGCCCCTACGAGCAGTACTTC. Translation gives CASSDFWGPYEQYF. The chain employs TRBV6-5 and TRBJ2-7; TRBD1 might be the D (5 bases). Between the trimmed V and J ends, which lost 6 bases and 2 bases, there was a span of 14 bases. The CDR3 length is 14 residues. Germline V gene lookup returns CDR1 MNHEY and CDR2 SVGAGI.

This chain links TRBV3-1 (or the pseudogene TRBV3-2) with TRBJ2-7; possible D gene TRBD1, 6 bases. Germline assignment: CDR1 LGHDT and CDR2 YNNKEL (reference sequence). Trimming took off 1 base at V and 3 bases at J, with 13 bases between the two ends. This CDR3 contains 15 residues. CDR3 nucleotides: TGTGCCAGCAGCCAAGCACGTGGACAGTTCTACGAGCAGTACTTC. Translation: CASSQARGQFYEQYF.

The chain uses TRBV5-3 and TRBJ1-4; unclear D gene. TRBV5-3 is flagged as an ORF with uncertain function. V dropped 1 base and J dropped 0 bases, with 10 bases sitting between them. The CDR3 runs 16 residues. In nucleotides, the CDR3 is TGTGCCAGAAGCTTGTTGCAGATATCAACTAATGAAAAACTGTTTTTT. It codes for CARSLLQISTNEKLFF.

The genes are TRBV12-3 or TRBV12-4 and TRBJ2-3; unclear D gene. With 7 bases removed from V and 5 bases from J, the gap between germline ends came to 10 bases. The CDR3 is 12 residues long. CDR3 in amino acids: CASTLRRDTQYF. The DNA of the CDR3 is TGTGCCAGCACCCTGAGGAGAGATACGCAGTATTTT.

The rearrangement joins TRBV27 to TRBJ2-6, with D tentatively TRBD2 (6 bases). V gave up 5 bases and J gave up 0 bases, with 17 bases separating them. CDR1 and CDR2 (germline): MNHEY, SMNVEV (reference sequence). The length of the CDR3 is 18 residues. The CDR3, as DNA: TGTGCCAGCAGTATCGCGGGACTCACCAGCTCTGGGGCCAACGTCCTGACTTTC. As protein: CASSIAGLTSSGANVLTF.

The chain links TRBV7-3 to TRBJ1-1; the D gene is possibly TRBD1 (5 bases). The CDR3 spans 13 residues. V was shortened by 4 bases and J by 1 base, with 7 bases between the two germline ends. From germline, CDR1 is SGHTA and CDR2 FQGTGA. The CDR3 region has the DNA TGTGCCAGCAGCTCCGACAGGAACACTGAAGCTTTCTTT. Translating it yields CASSSDRNTEAFF.

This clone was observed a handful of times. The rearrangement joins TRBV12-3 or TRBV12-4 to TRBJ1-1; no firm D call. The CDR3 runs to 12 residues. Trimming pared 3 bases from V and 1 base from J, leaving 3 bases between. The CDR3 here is CASSFKNTEAFF. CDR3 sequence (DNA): TGTGCCAGCAGTTTTAAGAACACTGAAGCTTTCTTT.

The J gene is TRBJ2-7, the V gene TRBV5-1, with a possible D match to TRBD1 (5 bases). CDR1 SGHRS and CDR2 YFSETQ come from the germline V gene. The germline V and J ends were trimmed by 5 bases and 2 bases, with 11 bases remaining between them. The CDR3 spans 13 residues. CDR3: CASRSGHPYEQYF. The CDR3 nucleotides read TGCGCCAGCAGGTCAGGGCACCCCTACGAGCAGTACTTC.

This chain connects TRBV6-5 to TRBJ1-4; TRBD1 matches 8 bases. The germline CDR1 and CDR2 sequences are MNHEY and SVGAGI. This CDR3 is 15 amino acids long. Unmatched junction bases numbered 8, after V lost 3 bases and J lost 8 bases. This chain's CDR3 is CASSYSTGAAEKLFF. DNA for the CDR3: TGTGCCAGCAGTTATTCGACAGGGGCGGCGGAAAAACTGTTTTTT.